This is a list of T cell receptor beta chains from one sample in a study of blood T cell repertoires in COVID-19. Using immunoSEQ multiplex PCR, the repertoire was profiled, and TCRdb retains in-frame clones only, with some absent. The sample has hundreds of thousands of clones; around four fifths are singletons. Input material: PBMCs or T cells enriched from blood (not recorded which). These receptors all stem from a woman between 45 and 60 years old who had been exposed to COVID-19. Each CDR3 is given without its conserved first and last residue. The order of the fields is J gene, V gene, CDR3 protein.

>TRBJ1-5|TRBV7-9
ASSTGFDQPQH
>TRBJ1-5|TRBV6-5
ASSLGGGLPQH
>TRBJ1-1|TRBV4-1
ASSHDGGQGASAF
>TRBJ1-2|TRBV6-5
ASSPDRGDYGYT
>TRBJ2-5|TRBV28
ASSLSGQGVLQETQY
>TRBJ1-2|TRBV4-3
ASSQDQQGPYGYT
>TRBJ1-1|TRBV5-1
ASSFTGVDTEAF
>TRBJ1-4|TRBV11-2
ASSPQATNEKLF
>TRBJ2-2|TRBV28
ASSLTGRNTGELF
>TRBJ1-1|TRBV5-1
ASSRWARQGEWNTEAF
>TRBJ2-2|TRBV6-5
ASNKATGNTGELF
>TRBJ2-3|TRBV19
ASSWGDGTDTQY
>TRBJ1-1|TRBV7-9
ASSLAQSEAF
>TRBJ2-5|TRBV5-1
ASSLDQGRETQY
>TRBJ1-5|TRBV21-1
ASSKATGGWDQPQH
>TRBJ2-3|TRBV11-3
ASSQGLAGHTDTQY
>TRBJ1-4|TRBV29-1
SVSGDWSEKLF
>TRBJ1-3|TRBV6-5
ASTLDAGTGNTIY
>TRBJ1-1|TRBV19
ASSGLGQLNTEAF
>TRBJ1-6|TRBV2
ASSDFGTANSPLH
>TRBJ1-1|TRBV7-2
ASSLTGRTEAF
>TRBJ1-6|TRBV14
ASSRRAGDPYNSPLH
>TRBJ2-7|TRBV19
ASSMRTGVYEQY
>TRBJ1-4|TRBV7-2
ASSPGTTNEKLF
>TRBJ1-4|TRBV10-3
AITRGLGEKLF
>TRBJ1-1|TRBV18
ASSPLAGEAF
>TRBJ1-2|TRBV5-1
ASSLEGQNYGYT
>TRBJ2-5|TRBV5-6
ASSFRVLARETQY
>TRBJ2-1|TRBV5-3
ARSLEYFFNEQF
>TRBJ1-6|TRBV5-8
ASSSASSYNSPLH
>TRBJ1-5|TRBV5-5
ASTLELLQH
>TRBJ1-3|TRBV10-2
ASTLGQGAGNTIY
>TRBJ2-7|TRBV4-1
ASSQQGNEQY
>TRBJ2-1|TRBV19
ASSPGLAGGEQF
>TRBJ2-3|TRBV27
ASSPTRTSGADTQY
>TRBJ2-3|TRBV9
ASSVRGGGGTDTQY
>TRBJ1-1|TRBV7-9
ASSLSFDTEAF
>TRBJ2-7|TRBV27
ASSPDRGYGEQY
>TRBJ1-5|TRBV19
ASAGQQNQPQH
>TRBJ1-4|TRBV6-6
ASSYSRVNEKLF
>TRBJ2-3|TRBV5-1
ASSRGGSTDTQY
>TRBJ1-2|TRBV24-1
ATSDRRGYYYGYT
>TRBJ2-7|TRBV21-1
ASSRRPATSGKRHSSYEQY
>TRBJ1-2|TRBV10-3
AIRRDSRDYGYT
>TRBJ2-3|TRBV6-5
ASSGLGLRGDTQY
>TRBJ1-2|TRBV7-2
ASSLAMTRGGYT
>TRBJ2-5|TRBV21-1
ASSPTGTGVEETQY
>TRBJ1-5|TRBV6-5
ASSFARDQPQH
>TRBJ2-2|TRBV3-1/TRBV3-2
ASSPNREVTGELF
>TRBJ1-1|TRBV7-8
ASSLQGLNTEAF
>TRBJ1-2|TRBV14
ASSHPRTGKRGYT
>TRBJ1-3|TRBV6-5
ASSYSGSPGGNTIY
>TRBJ2-7|TRBV10-2
ASSDSFRGRKAEQY
>TRBJ1-5|TRBV6-2/TRBV6-3
ASSLGGSQPQH
>TRBJ2-5|TRBV30
AWSRELGETQY
>TRBJ1-3|TRBV5-1
ASSSGGRGNTIY
>TRBJ1-5|TRBV6-2/TRBV6-3
ASSPDSSLSQPQH
>TRBJ2-3|TRBV19
ASSIAHSTDTQY
>TRBJ2-3|TRBV9
ASSAASGGAADTQY
>TRBJ1-2|TRBV14
ASSPPGQGRWWGYT